This T cell receptor beta chain was captured by sequencing in a study of blood T cell repertoires in COVID-19 (dated by TCRdb to about 2020). For the wider study: Samples covering the acute and convalescent phases of COVID-19 were provided by collaborators in the United States, Italy and Spain. The prospective study material was composed of cDNA or gDNA derived from T cells, B-cell-depleted T cells, or PBMCs. The dataset comprised deeply sampled blood TCRbeta repertoires from subjects exposed to, actively infected with, or recovered from COVID-19. Where HLA class I and class II types were available, the types were taken from metadata supplied by the sample provider, not from assay-based typing. A de-identified subject ID, COVID-19 status, age in years and sex were almost always included in the sample metadata. Samples came from the ongoing ImmuneRACE study (first 160 participants) plus 1,254 subjects from 6 global collaborators. The repertoires were released in a freely available public database intended as a resource for research on the immune response to SARS-CoV-2.

Comment on this clone: Its binding antigen is unknown. Base qualities are missing; no much larger clone stands one base away.

Participants in the prospective study were enrolled through a virtual design, were aged 18 to 89 years, and lived in under 25 United States geographic areas. To assign participants to cohorts, the prospective study relied on clinical history that participants themselves reported in a screening survey and a study questionnaire. For ImmuneRACE Cohort 3, a participant was defined as recovered based on two consecutive negative NP/OP PCR tests, clearance by a healthcare professional, or resolution of symptoms. In the prospective study, whole blood, serum and a nasopharyngeal or oropharyngeal swab were collected from each participant by mobile phlebotomists. Prospective study participants could optionally give additional blood draws and questionnaires over a roughly 2-month period. Before DNA extraction, blood samples from the prospective study were shipped at room temperature or frozen. TCRbeta CDR3 regions were amplified from genomic DNA using the immunoSEQ Assay, a bias-controlled multiplex PCR. The paper's processing steps were these. The number of nucleated cells in each sample was estimated from the amplification of reference gene primers within the assay. Sequence reads were collapsed and filtered to measure the absolute abundance of every unique TCRbeta CDR3 rearrangement. For each sample, productive Simpson clonality was calculated as the square root of Simpson's diversity index over productive rearrangements. TCRdb took over this immuneACCESS table, retaining in-frame rearrangements with V and J assigned. Such tables are incomplete; in checked studies, under half of the missing clones stem from an unresolved V gene, and the remainder is unexplained. V and J calls plus clone size are reproduced from that table; the DNA served to infer D and trimming. Across this sample there are around 290,000 clones, with roughly nine tenths seen only once. The ten most abundant clones make up approximately 2.4% of the sample.

A distance of 11 bases separates the germline ends of V and J, which lose 9 bases and 3 bases respectively. CDR3 length: 12 amino acids, cysteine to phenylalanine. Here the CDR3 DNA is all that survives: 36 bases in frame from base 1. CDR1 and CDR2 are read off the germline V gene (reference sequence) as LNHDA and SQIVND. Overall study results and their limits: The amount of clinical and demographic metadata varied by source and participant and was provided uncurated.

This receptor chain uses TRBV19 and TRBJ1-2, and the D gene may be TRBD1, 5 bases matching. Sequenced: PBMCs or T cells enriched from blood (not recorded which). The source of this sequence is a woman aged 18-29 years who had recovered from COVID-19. The CDR3 region: CASGHRDYGYTF. In nucleotide form, the sequence is TGTGCCAGCGGACACAGAGACTATGGCTACACCTTC.